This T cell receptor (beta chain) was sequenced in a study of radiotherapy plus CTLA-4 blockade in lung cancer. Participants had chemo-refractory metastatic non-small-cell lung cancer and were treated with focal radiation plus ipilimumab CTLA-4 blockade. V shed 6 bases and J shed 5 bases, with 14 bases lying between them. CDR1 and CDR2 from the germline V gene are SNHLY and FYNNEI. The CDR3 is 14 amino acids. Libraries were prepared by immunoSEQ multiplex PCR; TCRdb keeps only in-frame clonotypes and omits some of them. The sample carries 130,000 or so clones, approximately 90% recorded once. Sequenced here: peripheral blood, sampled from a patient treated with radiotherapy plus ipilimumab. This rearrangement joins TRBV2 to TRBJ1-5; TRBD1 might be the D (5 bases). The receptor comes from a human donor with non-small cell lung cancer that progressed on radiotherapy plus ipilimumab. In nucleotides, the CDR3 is TGTGCCAGCAGGCCGGGGCCAGGGTATCAGCCCCAGCATTTT. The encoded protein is CASRPGPGYQPQHF.